The rows below give T cell receptor beta chains drawn from one sample of a study of identical twins. MiXCR, run by TCRdb on the 5' RACE reads, gives a single entry per CDR3 protein. There are 200,000 to 300,000 distinct CDR3 sequences in the sample; roughly 7.5% occur only once, and 5% to 6% lies in the top ten. The sample also formed part of further work on yellow fever vaccine responses in identical twins.

The sequencing sample was made of CD8+ T cells sorted from blood. The receptors derive from a woman aged 18-30 years in good health. CDR3s leave out the opening cysteine and the closing phenylalanine or tryptophan. Each record gives: J gene, V gene, CDR3 protein.

TRBJ2-7	TRBV11-2	ASSFYPTANSYEQY
TRBJ1-1	TRBV10-1	ASSTGTGVMNTEAF
TRBJ1-1	TRBV4-1	ASSQVGQGAEAF
TRBJ2-2	TRBV12-3/TRBV12-4	ASSLDQRAGELF
TRBJ2-5	TRBV25-1	ASSEYIETQY
TRBJ2-2	TRBV9	ASSVGASSGPNGELF
TRBJ2-7	TRBV12-3/TRBV12-4	ASSGGDRIYEQY
TRBJ2-1	TRBV29-1	SVVGLSSTGDSYNEQF
TRBJ2-3	TRBV29-1	SIGLAGDSSTDTQY
TRBJ2-1	TRBV4-1	ASSQGISSGSSYNEQF
TRBJ2-5	TRBV29-1	SVESPRGDRETQY
TRBJ2-1	TRBV19	ASKIQRDYNEQF
TRBJ1-5	TRBV14	ASSQTGPGGNQPQH
TRBJ2-1	TRBV5-1	ASSLWASGRDLVDEQF
TRBJ1-1	TRBV6-1	ASRIQGRAIDTEAF
TRBJ2-1	TRBV7-9	ASSLSSGHSYNEQF
TRBJ1-3	TRBV20-1	SAESISGNTIY
TRBJ2-1	TRBV28	ASSFRTSGRVEQF
TRBJ1-1	TRBV12-3/TRBV12-4	ASTDGGGIKAF
TRBJ1-2	TRBV4-1	ASSQESKNYGYT
TRBJ1-2	TRBV4-1	ASSQPVERTAYYGYT
TRBJ2-1	TRBV9	ASGTGGPSGEQF
TRBJ2-1	TRBV4-1	ASSQEARGTEQF
TRBJ1-6	TRBV15	ATSRGAGTASNSPLH
TRBJ2-7	TRBV11-1	ASSLVQGAGIKTYEQY
TRBJ2-7	TRBV5-1	ASSLGPQRNLYEQY
TRBJ1-1	TRBV29-1	SVAGNAEAF
TRBJ2-1	TRBV10-1	ASGDSRGGFNEQF
TRBJ1-1	TRBV9	ASSARDTLVVYPTEAF
TRBJ1-2	TRBV6-5	ASSYSTGNDGYT
TRBJ2-1	TRBV4-1	ASSQKMGTSPNEQF
TRBJ1-5	TRBV27	ASTEGQINNQPQH
TRBJ2-2	TRBV20-1	SARGPGAPGNTGELF
TRBJ2-1	TRBV6-1	ASSEVRLAGNGQF
TRBJ2-1	TRBV2	ARQAGALYNEQF
TRBJ2-7	TRBV20-1	SAIGQAIYEQY
TRBJ1-3	TRBV20-1	SARPRDVGNTIY
TRBJ2-1	TRBV24-1	ATSDSPGTRRYNEQF
TRBJ2-5	TRBV15	ATSRGGGDSFQETQY
TRBJ2-1	TRBV7-9	ASSYLGGGYNEQF
TRBJ2-2	TRBV2	ASTNPGQNTGELF
TRBJ2-1	TRBV7-9	ASSSGQGGNEQF
TRBJ2-3	TRBV25-1	ASSDGGRASTDTQY
TRBJ2-7	TRBV11-2	ASSLTLAGGPEEQY
TRBJ2-7	TRBV11-2	ASSLTWGAYEQY
TRBJ2-1	TRBV5-1	ASSLDRSYNEQF
TRBJ2-1	TRBV29-1	SATQGLADYNEQF
TRBJ2-5	TRBV29-1	SVEAPQGTPRETQY
TRBJ2-1	TRBV11-2	ASSPPYTGTGA
TRBJ1-1	TRBV29-1	SVGVDTEAF
TRBJ2-3	TRBV3-1	ASSQVGSGFTDTQY
TRBJ2-1	TRBV28	ASSLGYGEQF
TRBJ1-6	TRBV11-2	ASSVGQLNSPLH
TRBJ2-7	TRBV10-3	AISEISGTTYEQY
TRBJ2-1	TRBV9	ASSFGTSGSYNEQF
TRBJ2-1	TRBV6-2/TRBV6-3	ASIQGGRYNEQF
TRBJ2-3	TRBV11-3	ASSLGGWTPTSTDTQY
TRBJ1-6	TRBV27	ASGYNSPLH
TRBJ2-5	TRBV12-3/TRBV12-4	ASSLSLAGGLETQY
TRBJ1-1	TRBV28	ASSYVPWSRGGETEAF